This TCR beta chain was captured in a study of technical replicates of blood from a handful of donors. V was shortened by 4 bases and J by 6 bases, with 8 bases between the two germline ends. The CDR3 spans 12 residues. CDR1 is MDHEN and CDR2 is SYDVKM in the germline V gene. Here immunoSEQ multiplex PCR was the method, and the copy in TCRdb shows in-frame clones only, minus some. Among some 87,000 clones listed, roughly 97% were seen once. In its sample, this clone was seen once. The sample was T cells isolated from PBMCs. The genes are TRBV28 and TRBJ2-3; no clear D gene. The sequence derives from a human donor in good health. CDR3 sequence: CASSSFQDTQYF. The CDR3 DNA reads as TGTGCCAGCAGTTCGTTTCAGGATACGCAGTATTTT.